These 23 T cell receptor beta chains were sequenced from one sample in a study of cytomegalovirus exposure and HLA in healthy donors. The PCR had 60 Vbeta and 13 Jbeta primers. Clones were read by immunoSEQ multiplex PCR, and TCRdb kept only the in-frame ones, dropping some. Found here are 180,000 or so clones, 80% of them singletons; the top ten hold under 2%. Sequenced input: PBMCs. The source is a woman aged 25 to 39 in good health and CMV-seronegative.

The rearrangement links TRBV7-3 to TRBJ2-6; D is possibly TRBD1 (7 bases). V lost 5 bases, J lost 1 base, and 21 bases lay in between. CDR1 SGHTA and CDR2 FQGTGA come from the germline V gene. This CDR3 is built from 19 residues. The CDR3 sequence: CASSRQGARGRSGANVLTF. CDR3 sequence (DNA): TGTGCCAGCAGCCGACAGGGAGCAAGGGGGAGGTCTGGGGCCAACGTCCTGACTTTC.

This chain joins TRBV4-3 and TRBJ1-5; D uncertain. V lost 0 bases to trimming and J lost 0 bases, with 9 bases between them. Germline loops: CDR1 LGHNA, CDR2 YSLEER. The CDR3 loop spans 16 amino acids. The CDR3 is CASSQEAGYSNQPQHF. CDR3 nucleotide sequence: TGCGCCAGCAGCCAAGAGGCGGGTTATAGCAATCAGCCCCAGCATTTT.

The chain carries TRBV5-8 and TRBJ2-5; TRBD2 agrees at 12 bases. Germline loops: CDR1 SGHTS, CDR2 YDEGEE. The CDR3 is made up of 15 amino acids. J lost 3 bases, V lost 0 bases, and 0 bases had no gene match. CDR3 nucleotide sequence: TGTGCCAGCAGCTTGGGGACTAGCGGGGAAGAGACCCAGTACTTC. Its translation is CASSLGTSGEETQYF.

This chain joins TRBV9 and TRBJ2-2; 8 bases agree with TRBD1. CDR1 is SGDLS and CDR2 is YYNGEE in the germline V gene. V gave up 2 bases and J gave up 8 bases; unmatched junction bases: 8. CDR3 length: 15 residues. The DNA of the CDR3 is TGTGCCAGCAGCGTGGGACAGGAACTTTGGGGGGAGCTGTTTTTT. It specifies CASSVGQELWGELFF.

The rearrangement uses TRBV18 and TRBJ1-1, with D possibly matching TRBD1 (5 bases). The V gene lost 2 bases and the J gene lost 4 bases, with 14 bases spanning the gap. Germline CDR1 and CDR2: KGHSH and LQKENI. This CDR3 comprises 15 residues. The CDR3, as DNA: TGTGCCAGCTCACCAGGAAGGCGGGGGGGCACTGAAGCTTTCTTT. Encoded protein: CASSPGRRGGTEAFF.

This clone was counted between two and nine times. This chain links TRBV30 with TRBJ2-1; tentatively, D is TRBD1 (6 bases). The length of the CDR3 is 13 residues. Looked up from germline, CDR1 is GTSNPN and CDR2 is SVGIG (reference sequence). Trimming took 0 bases from V and 15 from J, leaving 18 bases between them. The CDR3 DNA follows: TGTGCCTGGAGTGTAGCCCAGGGGCCCCTTCTGTTCTTC. Protein product: CAWSVAQGPLLFF.

This clone appeared a few times. The chain couples TRBV10-2 to TRBJ1-1; D not resolved. The V and J ends lost 6 bases and 10 bases respectively, with 18 bases between them. The CDR3 is 13 amino acids. The V gene's germline CDR1 is WSHSY and CDR2 SAAADI. The CDR3 region has the DNA TGCGCCAGCAGCGAGGCTAGCCGGGAACGAGCTTTCTTT. This gives the protein CASSEASRERAFF.

The chain combines TRBV15 with TRBJ1-1; D remains ambiguous. Trimming pared 6 bases from V and 4 bases from J, leaving 9 bases between. CDR1 LNHNV and CDR2 YYDKDF come from the germline V gene (reference sequence). CDR3 length equals 12 residues. The CDR3 DNA reads as TGTGCCACCAGTGGAGTTCGCACTGAAGCTTTCTTT. The encoded protein is CATSGVRTEAFF.

The V call is TRBV4-1, the J call TRBJ2-7; D unclear. The germline V and J ends were trimmed by 4 bases and 2 bases, with 12 bases remaining between them. The CDR3 spans 14 residues. Per the germline V gene, CDR1 is MGHRA and CDR2 is YSYEKL. In nucleotides, the CDR3 is TGCGCCAGCAGCCGTGGTGGGCCTCCCTACGAGCAGTACTTC. This sequence encodes CASSRGGPPYEQYF.

The chain employs TRBV14 and TRBJ1-2; no definite D call. The length of the CDR3 is 13 residues. Germline V gene sequence: CDR1 SGHDN, CDR2 FVKESK. The germline V and J ends were trimmed by 4 bases and 2 bases, with 8 bases remaining between them. The CDR3 DNA reads TGTGCCAGCAGCCCGCGCCTCAACTATGGCTACACCTTC. Its protein is CASSPRLNYGYTF.

The rearrangement uses TRBV21-1 and TRBJ1-5; the table assigns TRBD1, which was not confirmed against the DNA. TRBV21-1 is a listed pseudogene. The CDR3 extends over 12 amino acids. CDR3 in DNA: TGTGCCAGCAGCAGGGGGCCTCAGCCCCAGCATTTT. Its protein product is CASSRGPQPQHF.

In this sample, this clone turned up a few times. CDR3 sequence reads: CASSSARPEHWTQYF. The DNA of the CDR3 is TGTGCCAGCTCTTCCGCCAGGCCTGAGCACTGGACCCAGTACTTC. This rearrangement joins TRBV18 to TRBJ2-5; D is undetermined. Germline V gene sequence: CDR1 KGHSH, CDR2 LQKENI. The CDR3 has 15 residues. Deletions cut 6 bases from V and 7 bases from J, with 21 bases between.

J is TRBJ1-6 and V is TRBV7-3; 7 positions agree with TRBD1. The V and J ends lost 5 bases and 7 bases, in that order; junction bases with no gene match: 11. The germline gives CDR1 SGHTA, CDR2 FQGTGA. The CDR3 contains 16 residues. In DNA, the CDR3 is TGTGCCAGCAGCCCACAACCGACAGGGACGAATTCACCCCTCCACTTT. Its protein is CASSPQPTGTNSPLHF.

This sequence joins TRBV6-5 and TRBJ2-7; perhaps TRBD2 as D (6 bases). The V gene lost 0 bases and the J gene lost 4 bases, with 16 bases spanning the gap. CDR1 and CDR2 from the germline V gene are MNHEY and SVGAGI. The CDR3 has 16 residues. CDR3 nucleotides: TGTGCCAGCAGTTACTCGTGGGGGGACGGGGCTTACGAGCAGTACTTC. It encodes CASSYSWGDGAYEQYF.

This sequence joins TRBV21-1 and TRBJ2-7; the table gives TRBD1 as D, unverified against the DNA. TRBV21-1 is listed as a pseudogene. The CDR3 length is 20 residues. For the CDR3, the DNA is TGTGCCAGCAGCACGTCACCCCGCCCTACAACAGGGGAATACTCCTACGAGCAGTACTTC. Amino acid sequence: CASSTSPRPTTGEYSYEQYF.

V usage is TRBV7-2 and J usage is TRBJ2-2; D may be TRBD2 (6 bases). CDR3 length: 13 residues. Germline lookup yields CDR1 SGHTA and CDR2 FQGNSA. Trimming took 1 base from V and 10 from J, leaving 10 bases between them. The DNA of the CDR3 is TGTGCCAGCAGCTTAGGGCGGGGTTTGGAGCTGTTTTTT. Its translation is CASSLGRGLELFF.

The chain carries TRBV14 and TRBJ1-5; 7 bases fit TRBD1. Looked up from germline, CDR1 is SGHDN and CDR2 is FVKESK. J was trimmed by 4 bases and V by 0 bases; bases with no gene match: 6. The CDR3 spans 16 residues. In DNA, the CDR3 is TGTGCCAGCAGCCAAGATACAGGGGCGAGGAATCAGCCCCAGCATTTT. Encoded protein: CASSQDTGARNQPQHF.

This clone has only one observation. V is TRBV10-2 and J is TRBJ2-5; the D gene is possibly TRBD2 (5 bases). The CDR3 loop spans 13 amino acids. Trimming stripped 6 bases from V and 4 bases from J, with 12 bases between. Germline CDR1 is WSHSY and CDR2 is SAAADI. CDR3 DNA sequence: TGCGCCAGCAGAGCAGACTACGGAGAGACCCAGTACTTC. Its protein product is CASRADYGETQYF.

The genes are TRBV5-1 and TRBJ2-7; tentatively, D is TRBD1 (6 bases). V was clipped by 4 bases and J by 0 bases, with 11 bases between them. The CDR3 is 14 amino acids. Germline-derived CDR1 and CDR2 are SGHRS and YFSETQ. The CDR3 loop reads CASSRKDSSYEQYF. The CDR3 coding sequence is TGCGCCAGCAGCCGAAAGGACAGCTCCTACGAGCAGTACTTC. Variable domain in full (rest from reference TRBV5-1 and TRBJ2-7): KAGVTQTPRYLIKTRGQQVTLSCSPISGHRSVSWYQQTPGQGLQFLFEYFSETQRNKGNFPGRFSGRQFSNSRSEMNVSTLELGDSALYLCASSRKDSSYEQYFGPGTRLTVT.

This chain joins TRBV30 and TRBJ1-1, with TRBD1 identical over 9 bases. The germline V gene has CDR1 GTSNPN and CDR2 SVGIG (reference sequence). The CDR3 length is 15 residues. J lost 0 bases, V lost 5 bases, and 7 bases had no gene match. The CDR3 region is CAWGRDRVMNTEAFF. The DNA for the CDR3 is TGTGCCTGGGGCCGGGACAGGGTCATGAACACTGAAGCTTTCTTT. The full variable domain, with the rest looked up from reference TRBV30 and TRBJ1-1, is SQTIHQWPATLVQPVGSPLSLECTVEGTSNPNLYWYRQAAGRGLQLLFYSVGIGQISSEVPQNLSASRPQDRQFILSSKKLLLSDSGFYLCAWGRDRVMNTEAFFGQGTRLTVV.

The chain has TRBV7-9 and TRBJ2-1, with D possibly being TRBD2 (6 bases). Germline V gives CDR1 SEHNR, CDR2 FQNEAQ (reference sequence). The CDR3 totals 16 residues. Trimming took off 5 bases at V and 6 bases at J, with 20 bases between the two ends. CDR3 nucleotides: TGTGCCAGCAGCGACCGGGACCACGGGAGTGGCAATGAGCAGTTCTTC. This translates into CASSDRDHGSGNEQFF.

The chain combines TRBV29-1 with TRBJ2-4, with 7 bases identical to TRBD2. Germline CDR1 and CDR2: SQVTM and ANQGSEA. The CDR3 length is 12 residues. The junction had 5 bases not matched to a gene; V was cut back by 7 bases and J by 5 bases. CDR3 DNA sequence: TGCAGCGCAGCGAGCGGGGAAAACATTCAGTACTTC. This gives the protein CSAASGENIQYF.

The V call is TRBV18, the J call TRBJ1-2; D possibly corresponds to TRBD1 (6 bases). Germline-derived CDR1 and CDR2 are KGHSH and LQKENI. CDR3 length equals 16 residues. Trimming left V 3 bases short and J 8 bases short, with 22 bases between. The CDR3 spells CASSPGGGAASDGYTF. DNA of the CDR3: TGTGCCAGCTCACCCGGTGGGGGGGCGGCGTCTGACGGCTACACCTTC.